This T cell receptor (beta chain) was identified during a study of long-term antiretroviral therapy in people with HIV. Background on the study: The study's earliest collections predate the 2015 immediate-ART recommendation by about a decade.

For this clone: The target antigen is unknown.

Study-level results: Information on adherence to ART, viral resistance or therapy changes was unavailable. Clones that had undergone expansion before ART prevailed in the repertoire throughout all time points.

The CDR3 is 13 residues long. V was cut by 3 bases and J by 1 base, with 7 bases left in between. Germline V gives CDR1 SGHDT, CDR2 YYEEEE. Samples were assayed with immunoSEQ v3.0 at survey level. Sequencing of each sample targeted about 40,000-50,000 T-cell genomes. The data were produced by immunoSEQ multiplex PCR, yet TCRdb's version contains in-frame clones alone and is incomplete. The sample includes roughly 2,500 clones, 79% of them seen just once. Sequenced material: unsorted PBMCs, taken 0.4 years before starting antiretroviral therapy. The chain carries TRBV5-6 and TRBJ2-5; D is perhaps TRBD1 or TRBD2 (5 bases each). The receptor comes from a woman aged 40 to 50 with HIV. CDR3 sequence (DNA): TGTGCCAGCAGCTCCGGGGCCCAAGAGACCCAGTACTTC. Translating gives CASSSGAQETQYF.